A selection of T cell receptor beta chains follows, all from one sample in a study of T cells in Graves' hyperthyroidism and ophthalmopathy. TCRdb recomputed calls from the multiplex PCR reads with MiXCR, one row per CDR3 protein. The sample has under 650,000 distinct CDR3 sequences, 15% to 20% seen once. Specimen: blood. The receptors stem from a young woman with Graves' hyperthyroidism. The conserved cysteine and the conserved F or W are not part of the CDR3 here.

v_gene	j_gene	CDR3aa
TRBV28	TRBJ2-5	ASRPGQPSYRGETQY
TRBV10-3	TRBJ2-1	AINEGRAEQF
TRBV6-1	TRBJ2-3	ASSTLAGDTDTQY
TRBV29-1	TRBJ2-3	SVKTGLAGSDRSTDTQY
TRBV19	TRBJ2-7	ASGGRTSRNPYEQY
TRBV18	TRBJ1-5	ASSLIRTFGFGNQPQH
TRBV6-6	TRBJ1-1	ASSYSQVPNTEAF
TRBV12-3/TRBV12-4	TRBJ2-3	ASSLAGRSTDTQY
TRBV3-1	TRBJ1-2	ASSQVRQGGGYT
TRBV12-3/TRBV12-4	TRBJ2-1	ASSLGAYEQF
TRBV20-1	TRBJ1-3	SARDLGTSGNTIY
TRBV7-9	TRBJ2-2	ASSSALEAGGELF
TRBV7-2	TRBJ2-1	ASSLGSRANEQF
TRBV30	TRBJ1-2	AWSRVTVGTGSYT
TRBV27	TRBJ1-1	ASSLDSIFTEAF
TRBV7-8	TRBJ1-5	ASSGGQGPNQPQH
TRBV7-9	TRBJ2-1	ASSSTRTSSHEQF
TRBV20-1	TRBJ2-5	SASSFGVGAMAQY
TRBV5-1	TRBJ2-3	ASSLVSGSTDTQY
TRBV28	TRBJ2-3	ASTAGTSKDTQY
TRBV7-2	TRBJ2-1	ASSTRDNEQF
TRBV4-1	TRBJ2-3	ASSQETSGPDTQY
TRBV10-3	TRBJ2-3	AISEPSGRTDTQY
TRBV7-9	TRBJ1-6	ASSQILEGSPLH
TRBV30	TRBJ1-2	ASQGGVIRHYGYT
TRBV18	TRBJ2-2	ASSPLEAGELF
TRBV6-6	TRBJ2-7	ASSYYDRDPYEQY
TRBV6-8	TRBJ2-1	ASSLASGRAGSYNEQF
TRBV3-1	TRBJ2-2	ASRGQGTTGELF
TRBV4-2	TRBJ1-2	ASSQDRVVGYT
TRBV5-1	TRBJ2-7	ASSFNGVGEQY
TRBV12-5	TRBJ2-2	AKGRENTGELF
TRBV11-2	TRBJ1-6	ASSLELNFPLH
TRBV7-8	TRBJ1-5	ASSLGTGGGNQPQH
TRBV20-1	TRBJ2-7	SAPSRRVPYEQY
TRBV19	TRBJ1-2	ASSIIRTGGANYGYT
TRBV12-3/TRBV12-4	TRBJ1-4	ASSPDRPNEKLF
TRBV28	TRBJ2-3	ASRHADSTDTQY
TRBV9	TRBJ2-5	ASSVDYNQETQY
TRBV28	TRBJ2-7	ASSFRGTTTYEQY
TRBV4-2	TRBJ1-1	ASSHGGYTEAF
TRBV4-2	TRBJ2-5	ASSQDLTAGAQETQY
TRBV5-1	TRBJ2-7	ASSFGLAAQWTSYEQY
TRBV19	TRBJ2-1	ASSIYRERIDEQF
TRBV20-1	TRBJ2-5	SARGLRDRQETQY
TRBV18	TRBJ1-2	ASSPDRKFYGYT
TRBV6-2/TRBV6-3	TRBJ1-5	ASSYSPRDRFLLNQPQH
TRBV19	TRBJ2-1	AGSDGVKQF